A single sample is the source of the 22 T cell receptor beta chains below, sequenced in a study of radiotherapy plus CTLA-4 blockade in lung cancer. Clones were sequenced by immunoSEQ multiplex PCR, and TCRdb holds only the in-frame ones, with some missing. Of under 90,000 clones in the sample, about 78% are singletons; the top ten hold over 12%. The sample in question was peripheral blood, obtained from a patient treated with radiotherapy plus ipilimumab. These receptors were obtained from a human donor with non-small cell lung cancer that progressed on radiotherapy plus ipilimumab.

This clone occurred once. CDR3 sequence reads: CASMGLARSGEQFF. The CDR3 nucleotides read TGTGCCAGCATGGGCCTAGCGCGAAGCGGTGAGCAGTTCTTC. This rearrangement joins TRBV2 to TRBJ2-1; TRBD2 might be the D (6 bases). CDR3 length: 14 amino acids. The V gene's germline CDR1 is SNHLY and CDR2 FYNNEI. Trimming left V 7 bases short and J 9 bases short, with 19 bases between.

As DNA, the CDR3 is TGTGCCAGCAGCGTACGTGGGGCGCAAGATACGCAGTATTTT. Translating it yields CASSVRGAQDTQYF. The gene calls are TRBV9 and TRBJ2-3; TRBD1 might be the D (5 bases). There are 14 residues in the CDR3. The germline V and J ends were trimmed by 1 base and 5 bases, with 11 bases remaining between them. Germline V CDR1 and CDR2: SGDLS, YYNGEE.

The gene calls are TRBV9 and TRBJ1-5; D is unclear. The germline V gene has CDR1 SGDLS and CDR2 YYNGEE. This CDR3 contains 13 residues. V was trimmed by 4 bases and J by 2 bases, leaving 7 bases between them. The CDR3 coding sequence is TGTGCCAGCAGCCGGGGTGGCAATCAGCCCCAGCATTTT. Translation gives CASSRGGNQPQHF.

This clone showed up just a few times. The V gene is TRBV6-5, the J gene TRBJ1-1; TRBD1 might be the D (5 bases). Trimming took 4 bases from V and 0 from J, leaving 9 bases between them. The germline gives CDR1 MNHEY, CDR2 SVGAGI. The CDR3 sequence is 14 residues long. CDR3 in amino acids: CASSFGGVNTEAFF. The CDR3 region has the DNA TGTGCCAGCAGTTTCGGGGGGGTGAACACTGAAGCTTTCTTT.

The V call is TRBV28, the J call TRBJ2-7, with D tentatively TRBD2 (6 bases). Between the trimmed V and J ends, which lost 3 bases and 7 bases, there was a span of 19 bases. CDR1 is MDHEN, CDR2 SYDVKM, per germline. This CDR3 spans 15 amino acids. Here the CDR3 reads CASSFGGSVLREQYF. The CDR3 DNA follows: TGTGCCAGCAGTTTTGGAGGGAGCGTCTTGAGGGAGCAGTACTTC.

J is TRBJ1-3 and V is TRBV6-6, with D perhaps matching TRBD1 (5 bases). Germline CDR1 and CDR2: MNHNY and SVGAGI (reference sequence). The V end lost 2 bases, the J end lost 0 bases, and 5 bases lay between the germline ends. This CDR3 has 14 amino acids. The CDR3 spells CASSYGASGNTIYF. CDR3 sequence (DNA): TGTGCCAGCAGTTACGGGGCCTCTGGAAACACCATATATTTT.

This rearrangement joins TRBV6-1 to TRBJ2-1; TRBD2 matches 7 bases. V dropped 5 bases and J dropped 0; count of bases not matched to a gene: 1. Per germline, CDR1 MNHNS and CDR2 SASEGT. This CDR3 comprises 14 residues. The CDR3 DNA is TGTGCCAGCAGTTTAGCGGGCTCCTACAATGAGCAGTTCTTC. Translation gives CASSLAGSYNEQFF.

CDR3 protein: CASSLVGDTSHNEQFF. The CDR3 bases are TGTGCCAGCAGCTTAGTGGGAGATACAAGTCACAATGAGCAGTTCTTC. The chain has TRBV7-2 and TRBJ2-1, with a possible D match to TRBD2 (5 bases). V was cut by 1 base and J by 5 bases, with 15 bases left in between. The CDR3 consists of 16 residues. Per the germline V gene, CDR1 is SGHTA and CDR2 is FQGNSA.

The chain employs TRBV9 and TRBJ2-5; 14 nucleotides match TRBD2. V shed 4 bases, J shed 4 bases, and the junction held 6 bases outside the gene matches. Germline lookup yields CDR1 SGDLS and CDR2 YYNGEE. The CDR3 has 16 amino acids. In nucleotides, the CDR3 is TGTGCCAGCAGCCCGGGACTAGCGGGAGAAGGAGAGACCCAGTACTTC. Its translation is CASSPGLAGEGETQYF. The variable domain in full, with the rest retrieved from reference TRBV9 and TRBJ2-5, is DSGVTQTPKHLITATGQRVTLRCSPRSGDLSVYWYQQSLDQGLQFLIQYYNGEERAKGNILERFSAQQFPDLHSELNLSSLELGDSALYFCASSPGLAGEGETQYFGPGTRLLVL.

The sample holds one count of this clone. This rearrangement joins TRBV14 to TRBJ2-1; TRBD2 aligns across 8 bases. The V segment lost 5 bases and the J segment 5 bases; nucleotides outside the gene matches: 11. The germline CDR1 and CDR2 sequences are SGHDN and FVKESK. This CDR3 comprises 16 residues. The CDR3 DNA sequence: TGTGCCAGCAGCACCAGCGGGAGAGCTTGGGACAATGAGCAGTTCTTC. This gives the protein CASSTSGRAWDNEQFF.

The rearrangement joins TRBV11-1 to TRBJ2-1; a possible D gene is TRBD1 (6 bases). This CDR3 is 17 amino acids long. The germline V and J ends were trimmed by 8 bases and 2 bases, with 22 bases remaining between them. Germline loops: CDR1 SGHAT, CDR2 FQDESV (reference sequence). CDR3 in amino acids: CASSGTLQPGPYNEQFF. In nucleotides, the CDR3 is TGTGCCAGCTCCGGGACACTACAGCCGGGCCCCTACAATGAGCAGTTCTTC. The full variable domain, with the rest looked up from reference TRBV11-1 and TRBJ2-1, is EAEVAQSPRYKITEKSQAVAFWCDPISGHATLYWYRQILGQGPELLVQFQDESVVDDSQLPKDRFSAERLKGVDSTLKIQPAELGDSAMYLCASSGTLQPGPYNEQFFGPGTRLTVL.

This clone was seen a few times. The chain links TRBV27 to TRBJ1-4; TRBD1 might be the D (5 bases). The CDR3 is 16 residues long. With 4 bases removed from V and 2 bases from J, the gap between germline ends came to 14 bases. CDR1 and CDR2 from the germline V gene are MNHEY and SMNVEV (reference sequence). The CDR3 bases are TGTGCCAGCAGTTCGGCCGGGGGGGGGACTAATGAAAAACTGTTTTTT. This translates into CASSSAGGGTNEKLFF.

The gene calls are TRBV5-1 and TRBJ1-2, with a weak D call TRBD1 (5 bases). Trimming removed 0 bases from V and 4 bases from J, with 10 bases in between. CDR3 length: 14 residues. Per germline, CDR1 SGHRS and CDR2 YFSETQ. The DNA of the CDR3 is TGCGCCAGCAGCTTGGGACAGCAATTCTATGGCTACACCTTC. Translated: CASSLGQQFYGYTF.

A few counts support this clone. This chain connects TRBV9 to TRBJ1-2; D is perhaps TRBD1 (6 bases). Deletions cut 0 bases from V and 4 bases from J, with 16 bases between. The CDR3 runs to 16 residues. Germline V lookup: CDR1 SGDLS, CDR2 YYNGEE. CDR3 sequence reads: CASSVGIGGSGYGYTF. CDR3 nucleotide sequence: TGTGCCAGCAGCGTAGGGATAGGGGGAAGTGGCTATGGCTACACCTTC. The variable domain in full, completed from reference TRBV9 and TRBJ1-2, reads DSGVTQTPKHLITATGQRVTLRCSPRSGDLSVYWYQQSLDQGLQFLIQYYNGEERAKGNILERFSAQQFPDLHSELNLSSLELGDSALYFCASSVGIGGSGYGYTFGSGTRLTVV.

The chain links TRBV6-6 to TRBJ1-2, with D possibly being TRBD1 (6 bases). Germline V gene sequence: CDR1 MNHNY, CDR2 SVGAGI (reference sequence). The CDR3 has 13 amino acids. V shed 0 bases and J shed 8 bases, with 10 bases lying between them. The CDR3 nucleotides read TGTGCCAGCAGTTACTCAGCAGGGGCCGGCTACACCTTC. This translates into CASSYSAGAGYTF.

The chain couples TRBV28 to TRBJ2-5; 12 nucleotides agree with TRBD1. Germline lookup yields CDR1 MDHEN and CDR2 SYDVKM. This CDR3 contains 16 residues. The V segment lost 0 bases and the J segment 4 bases; nucleotides outside the gene matches: 3. Here the CDR3 reads CASSLWGQGAGETQYF. CDR3 in DNA: TGTGCCAGCAGTTTATGGGGACAGGGGGCGGGAGAGACCCAGTACTTC. Variable domain in full (rest from reference TRBV28 and TRBJ2-5): DVKVTQSSRYLVKRTGEKVFLECVQDMDHENMFWYRQDPGLGLRLIYFSYDVKMKEKGDIPEGYSVSREKKERFSLILESASTNQTSMYLCASSLWGQGAGETQYFGPGTRLLVL.

This chain joins TRBV7-9 and TRBJ1-4; 7 bases fit TRBD1. Germline values: CDR1 SEHNR, CDR2 FQNEAQ (reference sequence). Trimming cost V 5 bases and J 4 bases; bases outside gene matches: 7. The CDR3 is 15 amino acids. CDR3 DNA: TGTGCCAGCAGCGTGTACCGGGACAGTAATGAAAAACTGTTTTTT. Its translation: CASSVYRDSNEKLFF.

The chain combines TRBV5-1 with TRBJ2-7; no reliable D call. Germline V gene lookup returns CDR1 SGHRS and CDR2 YFSETQ. V dropped 1 base and J dropped 0 bases, with 5 bases sitting between them. The CDR3 sequence is 13 residues long. For the CDR3, the DNA is TGCGCCAGCAGCTTGACGAGCTCCTACGAGCAGTACTTC. Translation gives CASSLTSSYEQYF.

This rearrangement joins TRBV29-1 to TRBJ2-3; 11 bases map to TRBD1. CDR1 is SQVTM and CDR2 is ANQGSEA in the germline V gene. This CDR3 has 17 amino acids. V gave up 6 bases and J gave up 2 bases; unmatched junction bases: 13. CDR3 sequence (DNA): TGCAGCGTAAGGGGTTTAGTTGGACAGGGGGCCACAGATACGCAGTATTTT. Translation: CSVRGLVGQGATDTQYF.

This chain connects TRBV4-2 to TRBJ2-7; D tentatively reads TRBD1 or TRBD2 (6 bases each). The CDR3 contains 13 residues. Per the germline V gene, CDR1 is LGHNA and CDR2 is YNFKEQ. V lost 3 bases and J lost 7, with 13 bases in between. CDR3 sequence: CASSHSRGREQYF. CDR3 DNA: TGTGCCAGCAGCCACAGTCGGGGGCGAGAGCAGTACTTC.

The V gene is TRBV13, the J gene TRBJ2-3; the match to TRBD2 covers 14 bases. V was pared by 2 bases and J by 1 base, with 14 bases of the junction left unmatched. The germline V gene has CDR1 PRHDT and CDR2 FYEKMQ (reference sequence). CDR3 size: 21 residues. The CDR3 region has the DNA TGTGCCAGCAGCTTATCCGGGACTAGCGGGAGAGGGCGGGGGGGCACAGATACGCAGTATTTT. Its translation is CASSLSGTSGRGRGGTDTQYF.

This clone was picked up a small number of times. The V call is TRBV7-6, the J call TRBJ1-3; D gene unclear. Germline V gives CDR1 SGHVS, CDR2 FNYEAQ. V lost 2 bases to trimming and J lost 3 bases, with 17 bases between them. The CDR3 is 17 amino acids. The CDR3 loop is CASSLRTEETIGNTIYF. In DNA form, the CDR3 reads TGTGCCAGCAGCTTAAGGACCGAAGAAACTATTGGAAACACCATATATTTT.